The 8 T cell receptor beta chains presented below share a single source sample, sequenced in a study of vaccination effects on CD4 cells after COVID-19. With approximately 10 days of culture completed, CD4+ T cells were isolated. SARS-CoV-2 infected the person between March and December 2020, as confirmed by PCR. All participants had two doses of either the BNT162b2 or mRNA-1273 vaccine. Their target antigens are unknown. Sequencing used immunoSEQ multiplex PCR; TCRdb keeps in-frame clones, though not all of them. This repertoire shows fewer than 55,000 clones, less than 85% found once; its top ten account for 3% to 4.5%. The sample was CD4+ T cells from PBMCs cultured without peptide, taken after COVID-19 vaccination. These receptor sequences come from a human donor who had a prior SARS-CoV-2 infection.

This chain joins TRBV18 and TRBJ2-7; D may correspond to TRBD1 or TRBD2 (5 bases each). V dropped 6 bases and J dropped 3 bases, with 15 bases sitting between them. The CDR3 is 14 residues long. Germline CDR1 KGHSH, CDR2 LQKENI. CDR3 nucleotide sequence: TGTGCCAGCTCTCCGGGGACCGCTGTCTACGAGCAGTACTTC. It specifies CASSPGTAVYEQYF. Together with reference TRBV18 and TRBJ2-7, the CDR3 gives the full variable domain: NAGVMQNPRHLVRRRGQEARLRCSPMKGHSHVYWYRQLPEEGLKFMVYLQKENIIDESGMPKERFSAEFPKEGPSILRIQQVVRGDSAAYFCASSPGTAVYEQYFGPGTRLTVT.

The V and J genes are TRBV19 and TRBJ1-2, with 8 nucleotides matching TRBD1. Germline lookup yields CDR1 LNHDA and CDR2 SQIVND (reference sequence). This CDR3 spans 15 amino acids. With 1 base clipped from V and 3 bases from J, the junction kept 4 bases outside the gene matches. CDR3: CASSIAPGGDYGYTF. The CDR3 nucleotides are TGTGCCAGTAGTATAGCACCAGGGGGCGACTATGGCTACACCTTC.

The V gene is TRBV5-1, the J gene TRBJ2-1; 7 positions agree with TRBD2. Losses at the gene ends were 1 base for V and 7 bases for J; bases not matched to a gene: 8. The CDR3 has 15 amino acids. The germline gives CDR1 SGHRS, CDR2 YFSETQ. For the CDR3, the DNA is TGCGCCAGCAGCTTGTTTGGACTAGATAAGAATGAGCAGTTCTTC. As protein: CASSLFGLDKNEQFF.

This clone was seen only a few times. The CDR3 nucleotides read TGCGCCAGCAGACAACAACCAGGGGCCTCCTACGAGCAGTACTTC. Its protein is CASRQQPGASYEQYF. The V call is TRBV5-1, the J call TRBJ2-7, with D maybe TRBD1 (6 bases). The CDR3 spans 15 residues. Germline V CDR1 and CDR2: SGHRS, YFSETQ. Trimming removed 5 bases from V and 0 bases from J, with 15 bases in between.

V usage is TRBV29-1 and J usage is TRBJ1-2, with unresolved D. Per the germline V gene, CDR1 is SQVTM and CDR2 is ANQGSEA. The V and J ends lost 6 bases and 8 bases respectively, with 10 bases between them. The CDR3 is 10 residues long. This CDR3 reads CSVHTEGYTF. The CDR3, as DNA: TGCAGCGTCCACACAGAGGGCTACACCTTC.

Worth noting for this clone: The junction departs from the called germline gene at one end, perhaps through a read error. The V and J genes are TRBV11-3 and TRBJ2-1; TRBD2 matches at 11 bases. In germline, CDR1 is SGHNT, CDR2 YENEEA. The CDR3 contains 15 residues. The CDR3: CASSLDPLAGVELFF. CDR3 in DNA: TGTGCCAGCAGCTTAGATCCACTAGCGGGAGTAGAGCTGTTCTTC.

The chain joins TRBV18 to TRBJ2-3; the D is unclear. The CDR3 is 14 amino acids. Germline-derived CDR1 and CDR2 are KGHSH and LQKENI. V lost 3 bases, J lost 7 bases, and 14 bases lay in between. The CDR3 is CASSPSEAAYTQYF. CDR3 nucleotide sequence: TGTGCCAGCTCACCGAGTGAGGCGGCCTATACGCAGTATTTT.

The CDR3: CASSVDTGLGETQYF. In nucleotides, the CDR3 is TGTGCCAGCAGCGTGGATACGGGACTTGGGGAGACCCAGTACTTC. The chain recombines TRBV9 with TRBJ2-5; weak D call: TRBD2 (6 bases). The V gene lost 2 bases and the J gene lost 5 bases, with 16 bases spanning the gap. Germline values: CDR1 SGDLS, CDR2 YYNGEE. This CDR3 is built from 15 residues. The whole variable domain, filled in from reference TRBV9 and TRBJ2-5, reads DSGVTQTPKHLITATGQRVTLRCSPRSGDLSVYWYQQSLDQGLQFLIQYYNGEERAKGNILERFSAQQFPDLHSELNLSSLELGDSALYFCASSVDTGLGETQYFGPGTRLLVL.